A selection of T cell receptor beta chains follows, all from one sample in a study of cytomegalovirus exposure and HLA in healthy donors. Assay: immunoSEQ multiplex PCR; the TCRdb copy retains only in-frame clones and omits some. The table lists around 160,000 clones, roughly 66% of them singletons. Sequencing input: PBMCs. Receptors were obtained from a woman between 18 and 29 years old in good health and CMV-seronegative. CDR3s include the opening cysteine and the closing phenylalanine or tryptophan. Each record gives: clone size, J gene, CDR3 length, V gene, CDR3 protein. Clone size is not always given. Where it is, it says once, few, many or a class for expanded clones.

once | TRBJ1-1 | 18 | TRBV11-2 | CASSRPETGAFLGTEAFF
. | TRBJ1-2 | 13 | TRBV6-6 | CASSYLVSYGYTF
. | TRBJ1-5 | 13 | TRBV9 | CARDARQGKPQHF
once | TRBJ1-3 | 16 | TRBV29-1 | CSVEVLGQGELGTIYF
. | TRBJ2-2 | 17 | TRBV7-6 | CASILRQGNPNTGELFF
once | TRBJ1-2 | 13 | TRBV18 | CASSQDRQHGYTF
. | TRBJ2-1 | 15 | TRBV12-5 | CASETGTVSYNEQFF
. | TRBJ1-1 | 13 | TRBV5-5 | CASSFGRVTGAFF
. | TRBJ1-1 | 13 | TRBV6-5 | CASSDRQNTEAFF
. | TRBJ1-6 | 14 | TRBV19 | CATRRAGSNSPLHF
. | TRBJ2-2 | 14 | TRBV10-3 | CAITSSWSGGELFF
few | TRBJ2-3 | 16 | TRBV27 | CASSPYGGPNTDTQYF
. | TRBJ2-1 | 14 | TRBV11-2 | CASSGTSGNNEQFF
. | TRBJ1-1 | 13 | TRBV29-1 | CSVVRGADTEAFF
. | TRBJ2-1 | 13 | TRBV7-9 | CASSLEGGREEFF
. | TRBJ2-1 | 14 | TRBV29-1 | CSTRLAGGRNEQFF
once | TRBJ1-2 | 15 | TRBV6-1 | CASSEGRGSNYGYTF
. | TRBJ2-7 | 11 | TRBV15 | CATSRSYEQYF
. | TRBJ1-1 | 14 | TRBV6-1 | CASSEGQTNTEAFF
. | TRBJ2-7 | 13 | TRBV27 | CASRSPYNPVQYF
few | TRBJ1-1 | 14 | TRBV5-1 | CASSSQGANTEAFF
. | TRBJ1-1 | 15 | TRBV18 | CASSPLRDRNTEAFF
. | TRBJ2-5 | 16 | TRBV11-2 | CASSLGVVLDTETQYF
few | TRBJ2-1 | 16 | TRBV5-1 | CASSPGLASSYNEQFF
. | TRBJ2-3 | 17 | TRBV7-6 | CASSLELGMIGTDTQYF
. | TRBJ1-2 | 14 | TRBV5-1 | CASSSTGRNYGYTF
. | TRBJ2-2 | 14 | TRBV11-2 | CASSPGQATGELFF
. | TRBJ1-1 | 17 | TRBV7-9 | CSSSLPSTASWNTEAFF
. | TRBJ1-1 | 13 | TRBV19 | CASSSDRGFEAFF
. | TRBJ2-7 | 15 | TRBV7-2 | CASSLERGSSYEQYF
. | TRBJ2-3 | 17 | TRBV6-1 | CASSEVVAGGLAYTQYF
. | TRBJ2-2 | 15 | TRBV11-3 | CASSTGTGDPGELFF
. | TRBJ1-5 | 14 | TRBV25-1 | CASSGGDRDQPQHF
. | TRBJ1-3 | 20 | TRBV15 | CATSRDYWVQGQNSGNTIYF
. | TRBJ2-5 | 11 | TRBV29-1 | CSVLGSRAQYF
. | TRBJ1-6 | 13 | TRBV7-3 | CASSEGQGSPLHF
. | TRBJ1-2 | 14 | TRBV5-4 | CASSSFDRNYGYTF
once | TRBJ2-1 | 14 | TRBV4-3 | CASSQAPVENEQFF
. | TRBJ2-3 | 19 | TRBV4-3 | CASSQVPSVAGGITDTQYF
few | TRBJ1-2 | 12 | TRBV6-1 | CASSQGRYGYTF
. | TRBJ2-5 | 16 | TRBV11-3 | CASSSGLAGEEEAQYF
few | TRBJ2-3 | 16 | TRBV9 | CASSPRLAVSTDTQYF
. | TRBJ1-6 | 15 | TRBV5-1 | CASSDGTGGNSPLHF
. | TRBJ2-7 | 15 | TRBV6-1 | CASSDRDRGLYEQYF
. | TRBJ1-1 | 17 | TRBV5-1 | CASSNPLTGGAYTEAFF
. | TRBJ1-5 | 15 | TRBV19 | CASSIRQNSNQPQHF
. | TRBJ1-5 | 15 | TRBV5-1 | CASSLSGNSNQPQHF
. | TRBJ1-5 | 15 | TRBV30 | CAWSAGSASNQPQHF
. | TRBJ1-4 | 15 | TRBV5-5 | CASSLDRFGNEKLFF